The 19 T cell receptor beta chains listed next were all sequenced from one sample in a study of cytomegalovirus exposure and HLA in healthy donors (dated by TCRdb to the late 2010s). Library preparation was by the immunoSEQ multiplex PCR assay. For the multiplex PCR, a mixture combining 60 forward primers for TCR Vbeta segments and 13 reverse primers for TCR Jbeta segments was used. TCRdb provides this immuneACCESS table in a form limited to in-frame rearrangements. Some clones are lacking; in checked studies, under half of them reflect an unresolved V gene, and why the rest are absent is not known. This sample comprises more than 110,000 clones, about 77% of them detected only once. The leading ten clones occupy approximately 3.8% of the sample. The specimen was PBMCs. The receptors shown here come from a male donor in good health and CMV-seronegative.

V and J are TRBV5-5 and TRBJ1-1; the D is unclear. The V and J ends lost 0 bases and 4 bases respectively, with 7 bases between them. CDR1 SGHKS and CDR2 YYEKEE come from the germline V gene (reference sequence). The CDR3 is made up of 13 amino acids. CDR3 coding DNA: TGTGCCAGCAGCTTGGGACACAGCACTGAAGCTTTCTTT. Translation: CASSLGHSTEAFF.

The chain joins TRBV4-1 to TRBJ2-1, with D possibly matching TRBD2 (6 bases). The CDR3 length is 16 residues. CDR1 and CDR2 from the germline V gene are MGHRA and YSYEKL. The ends were cut back, 0 bases at V and 9 bases at J, with 18 bases in the middle. In DNA form, the CDR3 reads TGCGCCAGCAGCCAAGAACCTAGGCAGGGAGGTGGTGAGCAGTTCTTC. It translates to CASSQEPRQGGGEQFF.

The CDR3 coding sequence is TGTGCCAGCAGCGCCGTTGAGGGATCGCAAGAGACCCAGTACTTC. Protein: CASSAVEGSQETQYF. This chain connects TRBV9 to TRBJ2-5, with D perhaps matching TRBD2 (5 bases). With 3 bases removed from V and 2 bases from J, the gap between germline ends came to 14 bases. Germline CDR1 is SGDLS and CDR2 is YYNGEE. This CDR3 has 15 residues.

V gene TRBV5-1 combines with J gene TRBJ2-7, with TRBD2 matching 9 bases. The CDR3 is made up of 17 amino acids. Looked up from germline, CDR1 is SGHRS and CDR2 is YFSETQ. The ends lost 4 bases at V and 2 bases at J; junction bases unmatched: 13. CDR3 loop: CASSPRASGTLAYEQYF. In DNA, the CDR3 is TGCGCCAGCAGCCCGAGGGCTAGCGGGACTCTAGCCTACGAGCAGTACTTC.

The chain employs TRBV29-1 and TRBJ2-7; D call uncertain. Trimming removed 6 bases from V and 1 base from J, with 10 bases in between. This CDR3 has 12 residues. Germline loops: CDR1 SQVTM, CDR2 ANQGSEA. CDR3 residues: CSVPGASYEQYF. The CDR3 coding sequence is TGCAGCGTACCAGGTGCTTCCTACGAGCAGTACTTC.

This chain links TRBV2 with TRBJ2-7; 12 bases are a match to TRBD2. Germline lookup yields CDR1 SNHLY and CDR2 FYNNEI. V was pared by 5 bases and J by 0 bases, with 8 bases of the junction left unmatched. This CDR3 is 17 amino acids long. CDR3 nucleotide sequence: TGTGCCAGCAGTCTTATCGGGACTAGCGGGCGCTCCTACGAGCAGTACTTC. Its translation is CASSLIGTSGRSYEQYF. Using reference TRBV2 and TRBJ2-7 for the parts outside the CDR3, the full variable domain is EPEVTQTPSHQVTQMGQEVILRCVPISNHLYFYWYRQILGQKVEFLVSFYNNEISEKSEIFDDQFSVERPDGSNFTLKIRSTKLEDSAMYFCASSLIGTSGRSYEQYFGPGTRLTVT.

The chain uses TRBV6-6 and TRBJ1-1; TRBD1 aligns across 7 bases. The CDR3 is made up of 14 amino acids. The V segment lost 2 bases and the J segment 1 base; nucleotides outside the gene matches: 1. Germline assignment: CDR1 MNHNY and CDR2 SVGAGI (reference sequence). The CDR3 DNA reads TGTGCCAGCAGTTACGGGACAGCGAACACTGAAGCTTTCTTT. It encodes CASSYGTANTEAFF.

The chain carries TRBV18 and TRBJ2-7, with D tentatively TRBD1 (5 bases). The CDR3 loop spans 15 amino acids. Trimming left V 2 bases short and J 7 bases short, with 18 bases between. The germline gives CDR1 KGHSH, CDR2 LQKENI. CDR3 loop: CASSPGATALREQYF. The CDR3 DNA is TGTGCCAGCTCACCAGGGGCCACGGCCCTGAGGGAGCAGTACTTC.

The genes are TRBV18 and TRBJ1-1; D unresolved. The CDR3 has 15 residues. V was trimmed by 0 bases and J by 1 base, leaving 9 bases between them. Germline V lookup: CDR1 KGHSH, CDR2 LQKENI. The CDR3 sequence is CASSPPRHQNTEAFF. The DNA for the CDR3 is TGTGCCAGCTCACCACCGAGACACCAGAACACTGAAGCTTTCTTT.

The chain recombines TRBV18 with TRBJ2-7, with a possible D match to TRBD2 (5 bases). The CDR3 runs to 14 residues. Trimming left V 1 base short and J 3 bases short, with 10 bases between. Germline V gene data show CDR1 as KGHSH and CDR2 as LQKENI. CDR3 in DNA: TGTGCCAGCTCACCACTCCCGGGGAGCTACGAGCAGTACTTC. Its translation: CASSPLPGSYEQYF.

This clone was observed a handful of times. The chain combines TRBV6-4 with TRBJ1-5; D perhaps matches TRBD1 (5 bases). The CDR3 covers 16 residues. Per the germline V gene, CDR1 is MRHNA and CDR2 is SNTAGT. The V gene lost 2 bases and the J gene lost 9 bases, with 20 bases spanning the gap. The CDR3 spells CASSDARDGGRRPQHF. As DNA, the CDR3 is TGTGCCAGCAGTGACGCCCGGGACGGGGGAAGGAGGCCCCAGCATTTT.

The chain has TRBV5-4 and TRBJ1-2, with TRBD1 identical over 7 bases. The germline V gene encodes CDR1 SGHNT and CDR2 YYREEE (reference sequence). V lost 5 bases to trimming and J lost 10 bases; unmatched junction nucleotides: 14. The CDR3 loop spans 14 amino acids. The CDR3 here is CASSSGRRQGFYTF. In DNA, the CDR3 is TGTGCCAGCAGTTCCGGACGGAGACAGGGTTTCTACACCTTC.

V usage is TRBV7-3 and J usage is TRBJ2-3, with TRBD1 matching 9 bases. Looked up from germline, CDR1 is SGHTA and CDR2 is FQGTGA. The CDR3 sequence is 14 residues long. With V trimmed by 3 bases and J by 6 bases, 4 bases remained unmatched. Written as DNA, the CDR3 is TGTGCCAGCAGCTTTAGGGGACAGGGTGATACGCAGTATTTT. Its translation is CASSFRGQGDTQYF.

In its sample, this clone was seen once. The chain uses TRBV19 and TRBJ1-2, with D uncertain. V was shortened by 6 bases and J by 5 bases, with 13 bases between the two germline ends. Germline V gene lookup returns CDR1 LNHDA and CDR2 SQIVND (reference sequence). The CDR3 loop spans 13 amino acids. CDR3: CASRDAGLYGYTF. In DNA form, the CDR3 reads TGTGCCAGTAGGGACGCGGGTCTTTATGGCTACACCTTC.

V gene TRBV30 combines with J gene TRBJ1-3; D may be TRBD1 (6 bases). This CDR3 comprises 14 residues. From germline, CDR1 is GTSNPN and CDR2 SVGIG (reference sequence). V was trimmed by 3 bases and J by 2 bases, leaving 11 bases between them. This chain's CDR3 is CAWRDRYAGNTIYF. Written as DNA, the CDR3 is TGTGCCTGGAGAGACAGGTACGCTGGAAACACCATATATTTT.

The rearrangement joins TRBV7-9 to TRBJ2-3; 9 bases agree with TRBD2. V gave up 6 bases and J gave up 0 bases; unmatched junction bases: 10. The V gene's germline CDR1 is SEHNR and CDR2 FQNEAQ (reference sequence). The CDR3 consists of 17 residues. CDR3 in amino acids: CASRGLAGRTSTDTQYF. CDR3 nucleotides: TGTGCCAGCAGGGGGCTAGCGGGGCGAACTAGCACAGATACGCAGTATTTT.

This chain joins TRBV27 and TRBJ1-1, with D tentatively TRBD1 (6 bases). Germline CDR1 is MNHEY and CDR2 is SMNVEV (reference sequence). Between the trimmed V and J ends, which lost 5 bases and 11 bases, there was a span of 18 bases. The CDR3 runs 13 residues. In nucleotides, the CDR3 is TGTGCCAGCAGTACCACAGGGCTCGTCGAGGCTTTCTTT. It encodes CASSTTGLVEAFF.

This clone was picked up one time. This chain links TRBV7-9 with TRBJ1-4, with TRBD1 matching 7 bases. V lost 6 bases, J lost 10 bases, and 17 bases stayed unmatched. The CDR3 covers 16 residues. Per germline, CDR1 SEHNR and CDR2 FQNEAQ (reference sequence). The chain's CDR3 is CASRLMIRQGRIKLFF. DNA for the CDR3: TGTGCCAGCAGACTCATGATCAGACAGGGTCGGATAAAACTGTTTTTT. Using reference TRBV7-9 and TRBJ1-4 for the parts outside the CDR3, the full variable domain is DTGVSQNPRHKITKRGQNVTFRCDPISEHNRLYWYRQTLGQGPEFLTYFQNEAQLEKSRLLSDRFSAERPKGSFSTLEIQRTEQGDSAMYLCASRLMIRQGRIKLFFGSGTQLSVL.

The V and J genes are TRBV4-1 and TRBJ2-7; 10 bases are a match to TRBD2. CDR1 and CDR2 from the germline V gene are MGHRA and YSYEKL. This CDR3 contains 15 residues. J was trimmed by 3 bases and V by 1 base; bases with no gene match: 3. The CDR3 protein is CASSQGTSGGYEQYF. The CDR3 DNA follows: TGCGCCAGCAGCCAAGGGACTAGCGGAGGCTACGAGCAGTACTTC.